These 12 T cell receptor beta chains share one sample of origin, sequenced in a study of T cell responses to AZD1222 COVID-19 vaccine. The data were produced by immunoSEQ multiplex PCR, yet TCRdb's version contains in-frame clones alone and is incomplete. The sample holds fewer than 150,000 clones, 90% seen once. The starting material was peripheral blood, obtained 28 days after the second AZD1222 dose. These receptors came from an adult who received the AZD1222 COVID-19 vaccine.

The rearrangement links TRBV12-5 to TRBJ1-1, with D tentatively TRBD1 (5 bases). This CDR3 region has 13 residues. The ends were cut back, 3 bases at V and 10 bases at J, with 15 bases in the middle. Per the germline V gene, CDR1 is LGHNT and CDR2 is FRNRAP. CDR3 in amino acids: CASGFSGTPGAFF. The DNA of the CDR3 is TGTGCTAGTGGTTTTTCCGGGACCCCCGGAGCTTTCTTT.

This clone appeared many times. The CDR3 region is CASSQEVLPDRGYEQYF. The CDR3, as DNA: TGCGCCAGCAGCCAAGAAGTGTTACCCGACAGGGGCTACGAGCAGTACTTC. The V and J genes are TRBV4-3 and TRBJ2-7, with 8 bases matching TRBD1. The V gene's germline CDR1 is LGHNA and CDR2 YSLEER. V shed 0 bases and J 3 bases; nucleotides not matched to a gene: 10. This CDR3 spans 17 amino acids.

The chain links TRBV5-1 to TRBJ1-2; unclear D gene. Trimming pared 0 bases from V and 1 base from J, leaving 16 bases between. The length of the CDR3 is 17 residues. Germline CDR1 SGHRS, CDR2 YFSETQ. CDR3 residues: CASSLVSGPGSNYGYTF. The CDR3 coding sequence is TGCGCCAGCAGCTTGGTTAGCGGACCGGGGAGTAACTATGGCTACACCTTC.

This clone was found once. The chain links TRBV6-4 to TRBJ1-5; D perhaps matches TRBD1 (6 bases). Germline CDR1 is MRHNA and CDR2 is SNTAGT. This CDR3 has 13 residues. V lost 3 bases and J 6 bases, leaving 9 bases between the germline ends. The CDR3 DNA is TGTGCCAGCAGTGAACAGGGCGGTCAGCCCCAGCATTTT. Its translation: CASSEQGGQPQHF.

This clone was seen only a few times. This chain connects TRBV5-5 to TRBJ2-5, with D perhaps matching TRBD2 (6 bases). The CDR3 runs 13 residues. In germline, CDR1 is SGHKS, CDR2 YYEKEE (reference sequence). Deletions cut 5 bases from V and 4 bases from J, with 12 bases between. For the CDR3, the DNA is TGTGCCAGCAGACAGACTAGTGGAGAGACCCAGTACTTC. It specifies CASRQTSGETQYF.

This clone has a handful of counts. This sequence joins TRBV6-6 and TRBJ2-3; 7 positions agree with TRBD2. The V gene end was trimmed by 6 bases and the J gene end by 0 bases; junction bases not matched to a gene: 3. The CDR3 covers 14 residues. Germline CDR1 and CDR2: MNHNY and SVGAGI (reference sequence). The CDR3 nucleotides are TGTGCCAGCAGGAGACTAGCTAGCACAGATACGCAGTATTTT. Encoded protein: CASRRLASTDTQYF.

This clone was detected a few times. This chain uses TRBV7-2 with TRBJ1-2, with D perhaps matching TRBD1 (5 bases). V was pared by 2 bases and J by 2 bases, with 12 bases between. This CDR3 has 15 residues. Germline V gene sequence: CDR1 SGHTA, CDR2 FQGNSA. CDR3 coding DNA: TGTGCCAGCAGCTTAAGTCCCCGGACAAACTATGGCTACACCTTC. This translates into CASSLSPRTNYGYTF.

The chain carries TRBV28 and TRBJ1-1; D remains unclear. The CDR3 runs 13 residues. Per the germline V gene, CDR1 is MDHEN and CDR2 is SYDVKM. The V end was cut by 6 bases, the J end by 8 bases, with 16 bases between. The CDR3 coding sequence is TGTGCCAGCAGGCCGGACTTTCAGGAGGAAGCTTTCTTT. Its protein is CASRPDFQEEAFF.

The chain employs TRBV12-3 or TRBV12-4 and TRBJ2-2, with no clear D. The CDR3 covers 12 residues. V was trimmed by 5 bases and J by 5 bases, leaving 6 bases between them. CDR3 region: CASSGSTGELFF. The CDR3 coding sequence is TGTGCCAGCAGTGGGTCTACCGGGGAGCTGTTTTTT.

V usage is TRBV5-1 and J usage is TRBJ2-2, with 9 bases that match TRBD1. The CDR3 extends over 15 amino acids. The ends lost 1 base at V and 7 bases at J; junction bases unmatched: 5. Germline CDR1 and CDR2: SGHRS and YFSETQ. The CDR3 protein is CASSLNRGQGGELFF. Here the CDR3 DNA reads TGCGCCAGCAGCTTGAACAGGGGGCAAGGCGGGGAGCTGTTTTTT.

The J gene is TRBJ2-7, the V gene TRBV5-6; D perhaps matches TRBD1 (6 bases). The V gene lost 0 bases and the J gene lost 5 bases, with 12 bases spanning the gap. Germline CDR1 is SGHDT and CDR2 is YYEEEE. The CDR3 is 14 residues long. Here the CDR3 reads CASSLGVWGHEQYV. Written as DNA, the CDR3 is TGTGCCAGCAGCTTGGGGGTCTGGGGGCACGAGCAGTACGTC.

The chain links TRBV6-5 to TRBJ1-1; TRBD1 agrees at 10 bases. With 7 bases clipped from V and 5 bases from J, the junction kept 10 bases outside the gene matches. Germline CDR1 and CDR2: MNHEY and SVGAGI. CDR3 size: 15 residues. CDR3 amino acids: CASTNLGQGYTEAFF. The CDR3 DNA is TGTGCCAGCACCAACCTGGGACAGGGGTATACTGAAGCTTTCTTT.